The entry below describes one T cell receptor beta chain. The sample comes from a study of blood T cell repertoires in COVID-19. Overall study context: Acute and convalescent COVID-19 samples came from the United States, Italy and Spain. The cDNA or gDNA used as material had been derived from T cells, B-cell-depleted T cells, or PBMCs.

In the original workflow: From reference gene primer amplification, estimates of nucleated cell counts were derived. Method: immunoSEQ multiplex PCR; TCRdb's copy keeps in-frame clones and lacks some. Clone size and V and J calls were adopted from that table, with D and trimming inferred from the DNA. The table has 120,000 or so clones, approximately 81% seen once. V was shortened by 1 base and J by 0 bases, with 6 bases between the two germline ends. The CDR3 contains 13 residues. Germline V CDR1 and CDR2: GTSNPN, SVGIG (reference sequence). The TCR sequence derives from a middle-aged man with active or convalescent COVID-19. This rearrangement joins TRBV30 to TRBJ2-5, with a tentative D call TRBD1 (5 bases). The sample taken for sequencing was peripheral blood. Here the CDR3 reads CAWSADNQETQYF. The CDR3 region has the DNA TGTGCCTGGAGTGCGGACAACCAAGAGACCCAGTACTTC.